One T cell receptor beta chain is described in this entry. Its specificity is not known. Produced via immunoSEQ multiplex PCR; TCRdb's table is partial and in-frame only. The repertoire holds 150,000 to 200,000 clones, with 85% to 90% as singletons. Unmatched junction bases numbered 1, after V lost 5 bases and J lost 2 bases. Germline values: CDR1 GTSNPN, CDR2 SVGIG (reference sequence). CDR3 length: 12 amino acids. This specimen comes from a study of T cell responses to AZD1222 COVID-19 vaccine. Findings of the study overall: Nearly half of spike-specific TCRs reportedly target variant regions that are unmutated in the B.1.351 and B.1.1.7 variants. Dominant at 160-218 and 743-854, vaccine-associated CD4 TCRs also spanned spike. Donors skewed white British and female; clonal diversity was possibly underestimated.

The sequence was obtained from an adult who received the MenACWY meningococcal vaccine as a control. V gene TRBV30 combines with J gene TRBJ2-7; the match to TRBD1 covers 9 bases. Source: peripheral blood, taken 28 days after the second dose of the MenACWY control vaccine. The CDR3 is CAWGQGTYEQYF. The CDR3 region has the DNA TGTGCCTGGGGACAGGGGACCTACGAGCAGTACTTC. The whole variable domain, remainder taken from reference TRBV30 and TRBJ2-7, is SQTIHQWPATLVQPVGSPLSLECTVEGTSNPNLYWYRQAAGRGLQLLFYSVGIGQISSEVPQNLSASRPQDRQFILSSKKLLLSDSGFYLCAWGQGTYEQYFGPGTRLTVT.